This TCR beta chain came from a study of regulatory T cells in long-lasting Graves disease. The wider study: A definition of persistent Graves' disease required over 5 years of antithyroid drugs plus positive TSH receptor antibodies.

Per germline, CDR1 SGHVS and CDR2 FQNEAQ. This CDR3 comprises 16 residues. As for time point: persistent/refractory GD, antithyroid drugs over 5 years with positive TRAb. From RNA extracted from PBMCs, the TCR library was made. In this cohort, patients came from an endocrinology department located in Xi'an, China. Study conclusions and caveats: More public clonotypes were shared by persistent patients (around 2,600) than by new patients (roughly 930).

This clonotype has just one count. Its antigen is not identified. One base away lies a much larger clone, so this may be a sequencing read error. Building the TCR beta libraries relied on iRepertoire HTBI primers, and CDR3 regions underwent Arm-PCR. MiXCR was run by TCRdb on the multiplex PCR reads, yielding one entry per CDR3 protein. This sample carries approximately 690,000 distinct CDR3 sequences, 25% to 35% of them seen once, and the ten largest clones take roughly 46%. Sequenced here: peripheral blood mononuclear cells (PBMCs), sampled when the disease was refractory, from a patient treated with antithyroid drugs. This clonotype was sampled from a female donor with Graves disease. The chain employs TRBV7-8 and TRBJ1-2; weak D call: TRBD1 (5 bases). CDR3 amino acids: CASSLEGTGANYGYAF. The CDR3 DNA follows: TGTGCCAGCAGCTTAGAGGGCACAGGAGCTAACTATGGCTACGCCTTC.